This record covers a single T cell receptor (beta chain). The antigen remains undetermined. This sample stems from a study of shared clonotypes between healthy human individuals. General study results and limits: Generally, naive subsets (rather than memory subsets) showed larger estimated richness.

Genomic DNA belonging to each subset was distributed in equal measure over several immunoSEQ plates. Data came from immunoSEQ multiplex PCR; TCRdb stores just in-frame clones and leaves some out. Of about 1.9 million clones in the sample, approximately 92% are singletons; the top ten hold more than 1.5%. CD45RO-negative, CCR7-positively selected cells formed the naive CD8 fraction, excluding terminally differentiated effector memory CD45RA+ cells. Donors had no recently reported acute infections or vaccinations and were HIV-negative. The CDR3 consists of 14 residues. The germline V gene encodes CDR1 MNHEY and CDR2 SMNVEV (reference sequence). Trimming left V 2 bases short and J 2 bases short, with 10 bases between.

This receptor was identified in a man aged 18 to 29 in good health. Some clones in this sample may be carry-over from other donors' samples. The chain carries TRBV27 and TRBJ2-7; no clear D gene. The sequenced material came from naive CD8+ T cells from PBMCs. The CDR3 DNA is TGTGCCAGCAGTTTAAGACCTTCCGCCTACGAGCAGTACTTC. Translation: CASSLRPSAYEQYF.